This T cell receptor (beta chain) emerged from a study of blood T cell repertoires in COVID-19 (dated by TCRdb to the early 2020s). With regard to the full study: Collaborator samples came from the United States, Italy and Spain and covered acute and convalescent phases of COVID-19. The material from the prospective study consisted of cDNA or gDNA derived from T cells, B-cell-depleted T cells, or PBMCs. Deeply sampled blood TCRbeta repertoires from subjects exposed to, actively infected with, or recovered from COVID-19 were included in the dataset. A freely available public database, intended as a resource for researchers studying the immune response to SARS-CoV-2, is where the repertoires were released. Samples were obtained from the ongoing ImmuneRACE study (first 160 participants) and from approximately 1,200 subjects provided by 6 global collaborators. A de-identified subject ID, COVID-19 status, age in years and sex were almost always included in the sample metadata. Where available, HLA class I and class II types were taken from metadata supplied by the sample provider and were not determined by assay-based typing.

This clone was seen a single time. Its antigen is not yet known. Base qualities are not at hand, and no much larger clone is one base apart. The paper as a whole reports these results and caveats: How much clinical and demographic metadata was included differed by source and by participant, and the metadata was provided uncurated.

Each collaborating institution followed its own protocols to collect whole blood in K2EDTA tubes. For TCRbeta analysis, collaborator samples were shipped as frozen whole blood, as isolated PBMCs, or as DNA extracted from either sample type. The junction carries 5 bases between V and J, which are trimmed by 4 bases and 4 bases respectively. The CDR3 has 11 amino acids, counting the end cysteine and phenylalanine. Just CDR3 DNA is preserved here, 33 bases in frame from base 1. From the germline V gene (reference sequence), CDR1 is DFQATT and CDR2 is SNEGSKA. TCRbeta CDR3 regions were amplified from genomic DNA by means of the immunoSEQ Assay, a bias-controlled multiplex PCR. The study's own analysis went as follows. Nucleated cell counts per sample were estimated from amplification of reference gene primers within the assay. To quantify the absolute abundance of each unique TCRbeta CDR3 rearrangement, sequence reads were collapsed and filtered. For each sample, productive Simpson clonality was calculated as the square root of Simpson's diversity index over productive rearrangements. TCRdb limited this immuneACCESS table to in-frame rearrangements with V and J called. A share of clones is missing; checked studies link under half to unresolved V genes, and the rest is unexplained. V and J calls and clone size are given by that table; D and trimming were obtained from the DNA. This sample holds 150,000 to 200,000 clones; approximately 83% were observed only once. 8% to 9.5% of the sample is held by the ten biggest clonotypes.

This sequence was found in a woman older than 75 with active or convalescent COVID-19. The sample taken for sequencing was peripheral blood. The rearrangement combines TRBV20-1 with TRBJ1-3, with the D gene call left open. The CDR3 protein sequence reads: CSAIRGNTIYF. The DNA sequence follows: TGCAGTGCTATTCGGGGAAACACCATATATTTT.